These 21 T cell receptor beta chains were all obtained from the same sample, sequenced in a study of T cells after yellow fever vaccination. MiXCR, applied by TCRdb to the 5' RACE reads, yields one record per CDR3 protein. The table shows some 260,000 distinct CDR3 sequences, with about 5.2% occurring only once. Sequencing used CD4+ T cells sorted from PBMCs, obtained on the day of the yellow fever booster vaccination. The receptors shown here come from a young man who received the YFV17D yellow fever vaccine.

Only a few counts were recorded for this clonotype. The V call is TRBV11-2, the J call TRBJ2-3; 8 nucleotides line up with TRBD2. The CDR3 is made up of 15 amino acids. V trimming: 4 bases; J trimming: 2 bases; junction bases outside the gene matches: 5. Germline values: CDR1 SGHAT, CDR2 FQNNGV. CDR3 in DNA: TGTGCCAGCAGCTCGGGCGGGGGGACCACAGATACGCAGTATTTT. It is translated as CASSSGGGTTDTQYF. The complete variable domain, with remaining parts taken from reference TRBV11-2 and TRBJ2-3, reads EAGVAQSPRYKIIEKRQSVAFWCNPISGHATLYWYQQILGQGPKLLIQFQNNGVVDDSQLPKDRFSAERLKGVDSTLKIQPAKLEDSAVYLCASSSGGGTTDTQYFGPGTRLTVL.

This clonotype showed up just a few times. The rearrangement joins TRBV20-1 to TRBJ2-7; 9 bases agree with TRBD1. V lost 3 bases, J lost 4 bases, and 4 bases stayed unmatched. The germline CDR1 and CDR2 sequences are DFQATT and SNEGSKA (reference sequence). This CDR3 is 13 amino acids long. CDR3: CSARGQGIYEQYV. The CDR3 nucleotides are TGCAGTGCTAGGGGACAGGGTATTTACGAGCAGTACGTC.

V usage is TRBV5-1 and J usage is TRBJ2-7; D call uncertain. The CDR3 contains 13 residues. Germline V CDR1 and CDR2: SGHRS, YFSETQ. V was clipped by 1 base and J by 9 bases, with 14 bases between them. The DNA for the CDR3 is TGCGCCAGCAGCTTGTTTGGGGTTTCGGGGCAGTACGTC. It encodes CASSLFGVSGQYV.

This clonotype was recorded a few times. The chain uses TRBV24-1 and TRBJ2-3; 16 bases are shared with TRBD2. J was trimmed by 2 bases and V by 9 bases; bases with no gene match: 1. The CDR3 sequence is 15 residues long. Germline CDR1 and CDR2: KGHDR and SFDVKD. The DNA for the CDR3 is TGTGCCACCGGGACTAGCGGGGGGGCCACAGATACGCAGTATTTT. Translating gives CATGTSGGATDTQYF.

This clonotype has a handful of counts. This rearrangement joins TRBV7-8 to TRBJ2-1; D is perhaps TRBD1 (5 bases). The CDR3 contains 16 residues. The germline V gene encodes CDR1 SGHVS and CDR2 FQNEAQ. V shed 3 bases and J shed 3 bases, with 15 bases lying between them. The CDR3 nucleotides read TGTGCCAGCAGCTTCAGTCAGGGTTCCCGCTACAATGAGCAGTTCTTC. It yields the protein CASSFSQGSRYNEQFF.

This chain uses TRBV5-1 with TRBJ2-1, with D unclear. The CDR3 runs 11 residues. V lost 4 bases and J lost 9, with 8 bases in between. The V gene's germline CDR1 is SGHRS and CDR2 YFSETQ. DNA of the CDR3: TGCGCCAGCAGCCTGAAGGGTGAGCAGTTCTTC. Protein sequence: CASSLKGEQFF.

V gene TRBV5-1 combines with J gene TRBJ1-5, with TRBD1 matching 7 bases. The V segment lost 4 bases and the J segment 5 bases; nucleotides outside the gene matches: 6. The CDR3 runs 14 residues. Per the germline V gene, CDR1 is SGHRS and CDR2 is YFSETQ. The CDR3 DNA follows: TGCGCCAGCAGCCCAGGGGGGGAGGATCAGCCCCAGCATTTT. Encoded protein: CASSPGGEDQPQHF.

This clonotype was recorded a few times. The genes are TRBV18 and TRBJ2-7; 7 bases align to TRBD1. The CDR3 extends over 14 amino acids. Germline values: CDR1 KGHSH, CDR2 LQKENI. V dropped 5 bases and J dropped 3; count of bases not matched to a gene: 7. The CDR3 is CASSWDSASYEQYF. The CDR3 bases are TGTGCCAGCTCATGGGACAGCGCGAGCTACGAGCAGTACTTC. Supplemented by reference TRBV18 and TRBJ2-7, the full variable domain reads NAGVMQNPRHLVRRRGQEARLRCSPMKGHSHVYWYRQLPEEGLKFMVYLQKENIIDESGMPKERFSAEFPKEGPSILRIQQVVRGDSAAYFCASSWDSASYEQYFGPGTRLTVT.

There are a few counts of this clonotype. The V call is TRBV19, the J call TRBJ2-7; D tentatively fits TRBD1 or TRBD2 (6 bases each). The V end lost 6 bases, the J end lost 5 bases, and 14 bases lay between the germline ends. The CDR3 runs 13 residues. CDR1 and CDR2 from the germline V gene are LNHDA and SQIVND (reference sequence). In nucleotides, the CDR3 is TGTGCCAGTAGCCCTCCAGGGGAGGACGAGCAGTACTTC. This gives the protein CASSPPGEDEQYF.

This clonotype has just a few counts. V gene TRBV5-4 combines with J gene TRBJ2-5; TRBD1 aligns across 7 bases. This CDR3 is built from 15 residues. Germline CDR1 is SGHNT and CDR2 is YYREEE (reference sequence). V dropped 4 bases and J dropped 4; count of bases not matched to a gene: 10. CDR3 sequence reads: CASSLRTGVGETQYF. The CDR3 coding sequence is TGTGCCAGCAGCCTACGGACAGGTGTCGGAGAGACCCAGTACTTC.

The table lists this clonotype with many counts. The chain joins TRBV7-8 to TRBJ1-6; D unresolved. Germline CDR1 and CDR2: SGHVS and FQNEAQ. The CDR3 extends over 12 amino acids. V was pared by 6 bases and J by 7 bases, with 7 bases between. As DNA, the CDR3 is TGTGCCAGCAGTTGGACCAATTCACCCCTCCACTTT. Its protein product is CASSWTNSPLHF.

This clonotype was detected ten times or more. This chain joins TRBV7-9 and TRBJ2-3; D is unresolved. V was trimmed by 4 bases and J by 2 bases, leaving 10 bases between them. The CDR3 sequence is 14 residues long. Germline CDR1 is SEHNR and CDR2 is FQNEAQ (reference sequence). The CDR3 coding sequence is TGTGCCAGCAGCTACCAGGACCTCACAGATACGCAGTATTTT. The encoded protein is CASSYQDLTDTQYF.

This clonotype was counted between two and nine times. The CDR3 spells CASSLPRETQYF. For the CDR3, the DNA is TGTGCCAGCTCACTGCCCCGGGAGACCCAGTACTTC. This chain uses TRBV18 with TRBJ2-5, with D unclear. CDR3 length: 12 amino acids. Germline CDR1 is KGHSH and CDR2 is LQKENI. V lost 4 bases to trimming and J lost 5 bases, with 8 bases between them.

This sequence joins TRBV4-3 and TRBJ2-1, with D unresolved. V lost 2 bases and J lost 5, with 16 bases in between. The CDR3 is 16 amino acids. The germline CDR1 and CDR2 sequences are LGHNA and YSLEER. DNA of the CDR3: TGCGCCAGCAGCCAACTAGGGATTTTATTAAACAATGAGCAGTTCTTC. This codes for CASSQLGILLNNEQFF.

This clonotype has a handful of counts. The chain combines TRBV20-1 with TRBJ2-7, with D tentatively TRBD1 (6 bases). In germline, CDR1 is DFQATT, CDR2 SNEGSKA (reference sequence). The CDR3 sequence is 12 residues long. V lost 5 bases, J lost 3 bases, and 11 bases lay in between. CDR3 protein: CSAGQQGYEQYF. DNA for the CDR3: TGCAGTGCTGGACAACAGGGCTACGAGCAGTACTTC.

This clonotype was seen a handful of times. A junction end diverges from the germline sequence, so it may reflect a read error. The chain joins TRBV18 to TRBJ2-1; D is ambiguous. The CDR3 has 16 amino acids. Germline V lookup: CDR1 KGHSH, CDR2 LQKENI. CDR3 loop: CASTPSFGKDYNEQFF. The CDR3 DNA follows: TGTGCCAGCACACCATCTTTCGGTAAGGATTACAATGAGCAGTTCTTC.

This clonotype has only a few counts. V and J are TRBV5-1 and TRBJ1-6; D not resolved. Looked up from germline, CDR1 is SGHRS and CDR2 is YFSETQ. The CDR3 is 15 residues long. V was clipped by 0 bases and J by 7 bases, with 11 bases between them. Here the CDR3 reads CASSLAVTGNSPLHF. The CDR3 bases are TGCGCCAGCAGCTTGGCGGTGACGGGAAATTCACCCCTCCACTTT.

This clonotype was recorded at least ten times. This rearrangement joins TRBV12-3 or TRBV12-4 to TRBJ2-3, with 7 bases that match TRBD1. The CDR3 has 16 amino acids. V lost 5 bases, J lost 4 bases, and 12 bases stayed unmatched. The CDR3 is CASSRSTGMLADTQYF. For the CDR3, the DNA is TGTGCCAGCAGTCGCTCGACAGGGATGTTGGCAGATACGCAGTATTTT.

The table lists this clonotype with many counts. J is TRBJ2-7 and V is TRBV20-1, with TRBD2 matching 11 bases. Germline V gene lookup returns CDR1 DFQATT and CDR2 SNEGSKA (reference sequence). The CDR3 runs to 13 residues. V was pared by 6 bases and J by 4 bases, with 5 bases of the junction left unmatched. This chain's CDR3 is CSARLAGFYEQYF. The CDR3 DNA reads TGCAGTGCGAGACTAGCGGGGTTTTACGAGCAGTACTTC.

V and J are TRBV12-5 and TRBJ2-7; D is ambiguous. The ends were cut back, 7 bases at V and 0 bases at J, with 13 bases in the middle. This CDR3 region has 14 residues. The germline V gene has CDR1 LGHNT and CDR2 FRNRAP. The CDR3 DNA reads TGTGCTAGTGTCTTCGGGCCAAGCTCCTACGAGCAGTACTTC. Protein sequence: CASVFGPSSYEQYF.

This clonotype has more than one count but fewer than ten. V and J are TRBV10-3 and TRBJ2-3; D is undetermined. Germline loops: CDR1 ENHRY, CDR2 SYGVKD. V dropped 3 bases and J dropped 4 bases, with 11 bases sitting between them. There are 14 residues in the CDR3. The CDR3, as DNA: TGTGCCATCAGTGATTCCTCGTACCCAGATACGCAGTATTTT. Its translation: CAISDSSYPDTQYF.